What follows are 27 T cell receptor beta chains derived from one specimen sequenced in a study of blood T cell repertoires in COVID-19. Method: immunoSEQ multiplex PCR; TCRdb's copy keeps in-frame clones and lacks some. The sample has 270,000 or so clones, 65% to 90% seen once. The sample taken for sequencing was peripheral blood. The receptors stem from a human donor in a cohort sampled during active COVID-19.

This clone was detected once. This rearrangement joins TRBV27 to TRBJ2-1; TRBD2 matches at 8 bases. The J segment lost 4 bases and the V segment lost 3 bases, leaving 11 bases of the junction unmatched. Germline V gives CDR1 MNHEY, CDR2 SMNVEV (reference sequence). This CDR3 comprises 17 residues. As DNA, the CDR3 is TGTGCCAGCAGTTTGAGGCGGGAGGCCACCGGGTACAATGAGCAGTTCTTC. It yields the protein CASSLRREATGYNEQFF.

The V call is TRBV7-2, the J call TRBJ2-2, with a possible D match to TRBD2 (6 bases). Germline loops: CDR1 SGHTA, CDR2 FQGNSA. This CDR3 is built from 18 residues. Trimming took off 0 bases at V and 5 bases at J, with 19 bases between the two ends. This chain's CDR3 is CASSLAPFGGLRTGELFF. The CDR3 DNA follows: TGTGCCAGCAGCTTAGCCCCTTTCGGAGGGCTGAGGACCGGGGAGCTGTTTTTT.

This clone was seen just once. This sequence joins TRBV2 and TRBJ1-6, with D tentatively TRBD1 (6 bases). The CDR3 covers 15 residues. Germline V CDR1 and CDR2: SNHLY, FYNNEI. V dropped 7 bases and J dropped 2 bases, with 12 bases sitting between them. DNA of the CDR3: TGTGCCAGCAAGATAGGACAGACCTATAATTCACCCCTCCACTTT. The encoded protein is CASKIGQTYNSPLHF.

The rearrangement joins TRBV27 to TRBJ1-6; TRBD1 matches 9 bases. The CDR3 covers 14 residues. Germline V gene data show CDR1 as MNHEY and CDR2 as SMNVEV (reference sequence). The V segment lost 6 bases and the J segment 8 bases; nucleotides outside the gene matches: 5. CDR3 in amino acids: CASSYDRGDSPLHF. The CDR3 DNA reads as TGTGCCAGCAGCTACGACAGGGGGGATTCACCCCTCCACTTT.

The chain employs TRBV2 and TRBJ2-1, with 10 nucleotides matching TRBD2. CDR1 is SNHLY and CDR2 is FYNNEI in the germline V gene. The CDR3 covers 15 residues. J lost 3 bases, V lost 1 base, and 0 bases had no gene match. The chain's CDR3 is CASSEEREGYNEQFF. The CDR3 DNA sequence: TGTGCCAGCAGTGAAGAGCGGGAGGGCTACAATGAGCAGTTCTTC.

This sequence joins TRBV6-4 and TRBJ2-7, with D perhaps TRBD2 (5 bases). Trimming removed 6 bases at V and 1 base at J, with 13 bases between. Germline V gives CDR1 MRHNA, CDR2 SNTAGT. The CDR3 length is 14 residues. CDR3 sequence (DNA): TGTGCCAGCAGCCCGAGCGGAGATTCCTACGAGCAGTACTTC. This encodes CASSPSGDSYEQYF.

This sequence joins TRBV24-1 and TRBJ2-2, with 8 nucleotides matching TRBD1. Germline V gene data show CDR1 as KGHDR and CDR2 as SFDVKD. This CDR3 has 15 amino acids. Trimming took 7 bases from V and 1 from J; bases not matched to a gene: 4. The CDR3 is CATSSGGLNTGELFF. CDR3 nucleotides: TGTGCCACCAGCTCAGGGGGCCTGAACACCGGGGAGCTGTTTTTT.

The CDR3 region has the DNA TGTGCCAGCGGAGGCGGAAGCACTGAAGCTTTCTTT. Its protein product is CASGGGSTEAFF. The V call is TRBV28, the J call TRBJ1-1; D remains ambiguous. The V end was cut by 8 bases, the J end by 4 bases, with 11 bases between. The CDR3 sequence is 12 residues long. Per germline, CDR1 MDHEN and CDR2 SYDVKM.

This chain links TRBV7-8 with TRBJ1-2, with D hard to call. The length of the CDR3 is 16 residues. Germline V gives CDR1 SGHVS, CDR2 FQNEAQ. Trimming shortened V by 5 bases and J by 4 bases, and 20 bases separated the two germline ends. The chain's CDR3 is CASSAYRAPGSYGYTF. CDR3 coding DNA: TGTGCCAGCAGCGCGTACCGGGCGCCGGGGAGCTATGGCTACACCTTC.

This clone has a handful of counts. V is TRBV12-3 or TRBV12-4 and J is TRBJ2-7; D uncertain. V was cut by 1 base and J by 4 bases, with 5 bases left in between. This CDR3 is 12 amino acids long. This CDR3 reads CASSLVRYEQYF. CDR3 sequence (DNA): TGTGCCAGCAGTTTAGTCAGGTACGAGCAGTACTTC.

In nucleotides, the CDR3 is TGTGCCAGCAGCCTGACTAGCGGGACTGATACGCAGTATTTT. Protein sequence: CASSLTSGTDTQYF. V gene TRBV9 combines with J gene TRBJ2-3; TRBD2 aligns across 11 bases. Germline lookup yields CDR1 SGDLS and CDR2 YYNGEE. This CDR3 is built from 14 residues. The V and J ends lost 4 bases and 6 bases, in that order; junction bases with no gene match: 4.

CDR3 sequence reads: CASSSTSGQSYTF. The CDR3 DNA is TGTGCCAGCAGCTCGACATCAGGGCAAAGCTACACCTTC. The V and J genes are TRBV7-3 and TRBJ1-2; D is possibly TRBD1 (5 bases). From germline, CDR1 is SGHTA and CDR2 FQGTGA. The CDR3 covers 13 residues. V lost 4 bases and J lost 9, with 15 bases in between.

V is TRBV7-9 and J is TRBJ2-1; 10 nucleotides align to TRBD1. The trim removed 1 base at V and 7 bases at J, leaving 7 bases unmatched. The CDR3 is made up of 16 amino acids. Germline CDR1 SEHNR, CDR2 FQNEAQ (reference sequence). This CDR3 is CASSLVLGQGGNEQFF. CDR3 in DNA: TGTGCCAGCAGCTTAGTTCTTGGACAGGGGGGAAATGAGCAGTTCTTC.

Many counts were recorded for this clone. The V call is TRBV5-6, the J call TRBJ2-3; 10 bases are a match to TRBD2. With V trimmed by 4 bases and J by 6 bases, 11 bases remained unmatched. CDR3 length: 16 amino acids. Germline loops: CDR1 SGHDT, CDR2 YYEEEE. The CDR3 nucleotides read TGTGCCAGCAGCCAGGGGAGCGGGAGGGTTGCGGATACGCAGTATTTT. Protein: CASSQGSGRVADTQYF.

The chain couples TRBV10-2 to TRBJ1-1; 8 bases match TRBD1. The V gene end was trimmed by 6 bases and the J gene end by 2 bases; junction bases not matched to a gene: 2. The CDR3 covers 13 residues. CDR1 WSHSY and CDR2 SAAADI come from the germline V gene. The CDR3 coding sequence is TGCGCCAGCAGCACAGGGGGAAACACTGAAGCTTTCTTT. It codes for CASSTGGNTEAFF.

This clone was detected once. The chain uses TRBV7-2 and TRBJ2-2; 10 bases align to TRBD1. J lost 5 bases, V lost 6 bases, and 6 bases had no gene match. The V gene's germline CDR1 is SGHTA and CDR2 FQGNSA. The CDR3 totals 15 residues. CDR3 sequence reads: CASRSDRGRTGELFF. The CDR3 nucleotides read TGTGCCAGCAGGAGTGACAGGGGGCGTACCGGGGAGCTGTTTTTT.

The genes are TRBV7-9 and TRBJ2-1; 7 positions agree with TRBD2. The CDR3 is 15 amino acids. Germline V lookup: CDR1 SEHNR, CDR2 FQNEAQ (reference sequence). Trimming removed 5 bases from V and 7 bases from J; junction bases left unmatched: 11. CDR3 sequence (DNA): TGTGCCAGCAGCCCCATAGCGGGTTTTGCAAATGAGCAGTTCTTC. Residues: CASSPIAGFANEQFF.

The J gene is TRBJ2-1, the V gene TRBV27, with D possibly TRBD1 on 6 matching bases. CDR1 MNHEY and CDR2 SMNVEV come from the germline V gene (reference sequence). This CDR3 region has 12 residues. V dropped 3 bases and J dropped 9 bases, with 9 bases sitting between them. CDR3 sequence reads: CASSFRGVEQFF. The CDR3 nucleotides read TGTGCCAGCAGTTTCAGGGGCGTTGAGCAGTTCTTC.

The chain combines TRBV7-9 with TRBJ2-6; D may be TRBD1 (6 bases). This CDR3 is 16 amino acids long. Per the germline V gene, CDR1 is SEHNR and CDR2 is FQNEAQ (reference sequence). The V end lost 6 bases, the J end lost 2 bases, and 14 bases lay between the germline ends. The CDR3 region has the DNA TGTGCCAGCAGTCCCTCCCACAGGGCTGGGGCCAACGTCCTGACTTTC. Encoded protein: CASSPSHRAGANVLTF.

The chain carries TRBV19 and TRBJ1-6; D ambiguous. CDR1 is LNHDA, CDR2 SQIVND, per germline (reference sequence). V gave up 5 bases and J gave up 4 bases, with 15 bases separating them. The length of the CDR3 is 16 residues. The CDR3 here is CASSDSTDSYNSPLHF. In nucleotides, the CDR3 is TGTGCCAGTAGTGACTCGACGGACTCTTATAATTCACCCCTCCACTTT.

The chain is built from TRBV6-1 and TRBJ2-7, with D maybe TRBD2 (5 bases). The ends were cut back, 3 bases at V and 2 bases at J, with 17 bases in the middle. Germline CDR1 and CDR2: MNHNS and SASEGT. The CDR3 runs to 16 residues. The CDR3 region is CASSESMATGAYEQYF. CDR3 sequence (DNA): TGTGCCAGCAGTGAGTCAATGGCAACCGGGGCCTACGAGCAGTACTTC.

The chain employs TRBV5-1 and TRBJ1-2; a possible D gene is TRBD1 (6 bases). The CDR3 loop spans 15 amino acids. Germline V gene lookup returns CDR1 SGHRS and CDR2 YFSETQ. Trimming took off 3 bases at V and 1 base at J, with 13 bases between the two ends. CDR3 protein: CASSSGHTVNYGYTF. CDR3 DNA sequence: TGCGCCAGCAGCTCGGGACACACGGTTAACTATGGCTACACCTTC.

The count of this clone is one. The V call is TRBV11-2, the J call TRBJ2-7, with 9 positions matching TRBD1. V was clipped by 0 bases and J by 2 bases; unmatched bases: 2. Looked up from germline, CDR1 is SGHAT and CDR2 is FQNNGV. The CDR3 runs to 15 residues. The chain's CDR3 is CASSLETGGAYEQYF. The CDR3 bases are TGTGCCAGCAGCTTAGAAACAGGGGGCGCCTACGAGCAGTACTTC.

This chain links TRBV5-1 with TRBJ2-7, with D tentatively TRBD2 (5 bases). The ends were cut back, 4 bases at V and 3 bases at J, with 8 bases in the middle. CDR1 and CDR2 (germline): SGHRS, YFSETQ. The CDR3 runs 12 residues. The CDR3 spells CASSASGYEQYF. For the CDR3, the DNA is TGCGCCAGCAGCGCGAGCGGCTACGAGCAGTACTTC.

This sequence joins TRBV7-6 and TRBJ2-2; D gene ambiguous. The germline V gene encodes CDR1 SGHVS and CDR2 FNYEAQ. This CDR3 comprises 16 residues. Trimming left V 5 bases short and J 0 bases short, with 13 bases between. As DNA, the CDR3 is TGTGCCAGCAGCCCGCGGAATTGGGCGAACACCGGGGAGCTGTTTTTT. Its protein is CASSPRNWANTGELFF.

V usage is TRBV19 and J usage is TRBJ1-6; tentatively, D is TRBD1 (6 bases). The germline V gene encodes CDR1 LNHDA and CDR2 SQIVND (reference sequence). The V gene lost 6 bases and the J gene lost 4 bases, with 13 bases spanning the gap. The length of the CDR3 is 15 residues. CDR3 DNA: TGTGCCAGTAGCCATGGACAGCTTTATAATTCACCCCTCCACTTT. This encodes CASSHGQLYNSPLHF.

This clone has more than one count but fewer than ten. The gene calls are TRBV9 and TRBJ1-1, with D possibly TRBD1 on 6 matching bases. Per the germline V gene, CDR1 is SGDLS and CDR2 is YYNGEE. The CDR3 has 13 residues. V shed 2 bases and J shed 6 bases, with 11 bases lying between them. The CDR3 sequence is CASSVDSRAEAFF. The CDR3 bases are TGTGCCAGCAGCGTGGACAGCAGAGCTGAAGCTTTCTTT.